This TCR beta chain came from a study of blood T cell repertoires in COVID-19. Study summary: Italy, Spain and the United States were the sources of the convalescent and acute COVID-19 samples. From T cells, B-cell-depleted T cells, or PBMCs came the material, which was cDNA or gDNA.

The V segment lost 3 bases and the J segment 5 bases; nucleotides outside the gene matches: 8. CDR1 is SEHNR, CDR2 FQNEAQ, per germline (reference sequence). The CDR3 totals 15 residues. Study processing details: From reference gene primer amplification, estimates of nucleated cell counts were derived. Clones were sequenced by immunoSEQ multiplex PCR, and TCRdb holds only the in-frame ones, with some missing. V, J and clone size were drawn from that table, and D and trimming were deduced from the DNA. Among some 30,000 clones listed, 65% to 90% were seen once. Material: peripheral blood. This clonotype was obtained from a human donor in a cohort sampled during active COVID-19. The chain joins TRBV7-9 to TRBJ2-5; 8 bases are a match to TRBD1. Here the CDR3 DNA reads TGTGCCAGCAGCTTCGGAACAGGGGGGAAGGAGACCCAGTACTTC. It translates to CASSFGTGGKETQYF.